Each of the 29 T cell receptor beta chains below was sequenced from the same sample in a study of blood T cell repertoires in COVID-19. Data came from immunoSEQ multiplex PCR; TCRdb stores just in-frame clones and leaves some out. The repertoire holds 110,000 or so clones, 70% to 90% seen once, with 8% to 9% in the top ten. Sequencing was done on a sample of peripheral blood. Receptor source: a woman between 65 and 79 years old who had recovered from COVID-19.

This chain joins TRBV10-3 and TRBJ1-1; tentative D call: TRBD1 (5 bases). The V gene lost 0 bases and the J gene lost 6 bases, with 8 bases spanning the gap. CDR1 and CDR2 (germline): ENHRY, SYGVKD. This CDR3 region has 13 residues. DNA for the CDR3: TGTGCCATCAGTGAGTCGCGGGGCGCTGAAGCTTTCTTT. Its protein is CAISESRGAEAFF.

This rearrangement joins TRBV5-8 to TRBJ2-3; 12 bases match TRBD2. From germline, CDR1 is SGHTS and CDR2 YDEGEE. The CDR3 runs 17 residues. V lost 4 bases, J lost 1 base, and 7 bases stayed unmatched. CDR3: CASSRTRLAGGTDTQYF. In DNA, the CDR3 is TGTGCCAGCAGCCGGACCCGACTAGCGGGAGGCACAGATACGCAGTATTTT.

This clone was observed many times. For the CDR3, the DNA is TGTGCCAGCTCCGGGGGGACAACCTATAATTCACCCCTCCACTTT. Amino acids: CASSGGTTYNSPLHF. The chain combines TRBV3-1 (or the pseudogene TRBV3-2) with TRBJ1-6, with TRBD1 as a possible D gene (6 bases). This CDR3 is built from 15 residues. CDR1 is LGHDT, CDR2 YNNKEL, per germline (reference sequence). The germline V and J ends were trimmed by 8 bases and 2 bases, with 13 bases remaining between them.

The chain uses TRBV4-2 and TRBJ2-7, with 7 bases identical to TRBD2. The CDR3 is 16 residues long. The V gene end was trimmed by 0 bases and the J gene end by 4 bases; junction bases not matched to a gene: 9. Germline CDR1 LGHNA, CDR2 YNFKEQ. The CDR3 DNA reads TGTGCCAGCAGCCAAGACCTCCGCGGGGGATTTTACGAGCAGTACTTC. It encodes CASSQDLRGGFYEQYF.

The V gene is TRBV7-9, the J gene TRBJ2-1, with D tentatively TRBD1 (6 bases). V was shortened by 2 bases and J by 12 bases, with 20 bases between the two germline ends. The V gene's germline CDR1 is SEHNR and CDR2 FQNEAQ (reference sequence). The CDR3 consists of 15 residues. The CDR3 loop reads CASSLYVGHTIGQFF. The CDR3 region has the DNA TGTGCCAGCAGCTTATATGTGGGACACACCATTGGGCAGTTCTTC. The variable domain in full, with the rest retrieved from reference TRBV7-9 and TRBJ2-1, is DTGVSQNPRHKITKRGQNVTFRCDPISEHNRLYWYRQTLGQGPEFLTYFQNEAQLEKSRLLSDRFSAERPKGSFSTLEIQRTEQGDSAMYLCASSLYVGHTIGQFFGPGTRLTVL.

V usage is TRBV18 and J usage is TRBJ1-4; 10 positions match TRBD1. With 4 bases clipped from V and 8 bases from J, the junction kept 4 bases outside the gene matches. This CDR3 contains 14 residues. Looked up from germline, CDR1 is KGHSH and CDR2 is LQKENI. The DNA for the CDR3 is TGTGCCAGCTCACTCGGGACAGGGGAAGAAAAACTGTTTTTT. Amino acids: CASSLGTGEEKLFF.

The genes are TRBV19 and TRBJ2-7, with D uncertain. V was trimmed by 5 bases and J by 0 bases, leaving 11 bases between them. This CDR3 contains 14 residues. Per germline, CDR1 LNHDA and CDR2 SQIVND (reference sequence). The CDR3 is CASSLSGSSYEQYF. CDR3 DNA sequence: TGTGCCAGTAGTTTGTCAGGCAGCTCCTACGAGCAGTACTTC.

This clone showed up just once. V is TRBV7-3 and J is TRBJ2-1, with 15 bases identical to TRBD2. The germline CDR1 and CDR2 sequences are SGHTA and FQGTGA. With 5 bases clipped from V and 0 bases from J, the junction kept 14 bases outside the gene matches. The length of the CDR3 is 21 residues. In nucleotides, the CDR3 is TGTGCCAGCAGCCCAAACGGACTAGCGGGGGGGTACCGTAGCTCCTACAATGAGCAGTTCTTC. It translates to CASSPNGLAGGYRSSYNEQFF.

The chain has TRBV15 and TRBJ2-2; a weak D match, TRBD1 (6 bases). The CDR3 contains 15 residues. The germline CDR1 and CDR2 sequences are LNHNV and YYDKDF (reference sequence). V lost 8 bases and J 1 base, leaving 14 bases between the germline ends. The CDR3 nucleotides are TGTGCCACCCTCGACAGGATACAGAACACCGGGGAGCTGTTTTTT. It is translated as CATLDRIQNTGELFF.

This chain joins TRBV14 and TRBJ1-1; D is ambiguous. The germline CDR1 and CDR2 sequences are SGHDN and FVKESK. V lost 4 bases, J lost 11 bases, and 17 bases lay in between. The CDR3 runs 13 residues. The CDR3 DNA is TGTGCCAGCAGCCCTTTGGACTCCCGCGGGGCTTTCTTT. Residues: CASSPLDSRGAFF.

V is TRBV5-1 and J is TRBJ2-1; 9 positions agree with TRBD1. After removal of 3 bases from V and 5 bases from J, the junction contained 6 bases not matched to a gene. Germline lookup yields CDR1 SGHRS and CDR2 YFSETQ. The CDR3 is made up of 15 amino acids. The CDR3 nucleotides read TGCGCCAGCAGCTGGGGGGACAGGGATCACAATGAGCAGTTCTTC. Amino acids: CASSWGDRDHNEQFF.

This chain links TRBV3-1 (or the pseudogene TRBV3-2) with TRBJ1-2, with TRBD1 matching over 10 bases. Germline V gene lookup returns CDR1 LGHDT and CDR2 YNNKEL (reference sequence). With V trimmed by 2 bases and J by 8 bases, 8 bases remained unmatched. CDR3 length: 15 residues. In DNA form, the CDR3 reads TGTGCCAGCAGCCAACCCGGGACAGGGGTTGGGGGCTACACCTTC. This translates into CASSQPGTGVGGYTF.

J is TRBJ2-2 and V is TRBV6-6; no definite D call. Germline CDR1 MNHNY, CDR2 SVGAGI (reference sequence). V lost 7 bases, J lost 6 bases, and 12 bases lay in between. This CDR3 comprises 13 residues. The CDR3 here is CASTLSGAGELFF. CDR3 coding DNA: TGTGCCAGCACTCTTAGTGGTGCCGGGGAGCTGTTTTTT.

V usage is TRBV6-5 and J usage is TRBJ1-2; 7 positions match TRBD1. The CDR3 contains 15 residues. The J segment lost 7 bases and the V segment lost 0 bases, leaving 8 bases of the junction unmatched. Germline CDR1 and CDR2: MNHEY and SVGAGI. The CDR3 region is CASSYSRGDRAGYTF. The DNA for the CDR3 is TGTGCCAGCAGTTACTCGAGAGGGGACAGAGCTGGCTACACCTTC.

The gene calls are TRBV5-1 and TRBJ2-3; 7 positions agree with TRBD2. There are 14 residues in the CDR3. V lost 4 bases and J lost 2; bases outside the gene matches: 4. CDR1 and CDR2 from the germline V gene are SGHRS and YFSETQ. The CDR3, as DNA: TGCGCCAGCAGCGGACTAGATTACACAGATACGCAGTATTTT. Protein: CASSGLDYTDTQYF. The full variable domain, rest sourced from reference TRBV5-1 and TRBJ2-3, is KAGVTQTPRYLIKTRGQQVTLSCSPISGHRSVSWYQQTPGQGLQFLFEYFSETQRNKGNFPGRFSGRQFSNSRSEMNVSTLELGDSALYLCASSGLDYTDTQYFGPGTRLTVL.

V is TRBV2 and J is TRBJ1-1; D is possibly TRBD1 (6 bases). The CDR3 length is 14 residues. Trimming took off 10 bases at V and 5 bases at J, with 20 bases between the two ends. In germline, CDR1 is SNHLY, CDR2 FYNNEI. The CDR3 loop is CATQRGQRGTEAFF. CDR3 in DNA: TGTGCCACCCAACGCGGACAGCGAGGGACTGAAGCTTTCTTT.

The chain joins TRBV10-3 to TRBJ1-4; no clear D gene. The length of the CDR3 is 15 residues. V shed 2 bases and J shed 0 bases, with 7 bases lying between them. Germline V gives CDR1 ENHRY, CDR2 SYGVKD. The CDR3 nucleotides read TGTGCCATCAGTGAGCAGGTTACAACTAATGAAAAACTGTTTTTT. Translation gives CAISEQVTTNEKLFF.

The chain joins TRBV19 to TRBJ1-3; 7 bases match TRBD1. There are 16 residues in the CDR3. Germline trimming cut 5 bases from V and 0 bases from J; bases unmatched to any gene: 7. CDR1 is LNHDA, CDR2 SQIVND, per germline (reference sequence). DNA for the CDR3: TGTGCCAGTAGTCCCTGGGACAGAGTCTCTGGAAACACCATATATTTT. Protein: CASSPWDRVSGNTIYF.

The chain employs TRBV10-2 and TRBJ1-1, with D hard to call. The CDR3 covers 13 residues. Looked up from germline, CDR1 is WSHSY and CDR2 is SAAADI. Trimming removed 1 base from V and 9 bases from J, with 12 bases in between. The CDR3 is CASSELSTTKAFF. The CDR3 bases are TGCGCCAGCAGTGAGTTGAGTACAACTAAAGCTTTCTTT.

The chain couples TRBV4-1 to TRBJ2-1; 7 nucleotides agree with TRBD2. Germline values: CDR1 MGHRA, CDR2 YSYEKL. J was trimmed by 7 bases and V by 1 base; bases with no gene match: 10. The CDR3 has 16 residues. The CDR3: CASSQGQRDLGNEQFF. Written as DNA, the CDR3 is TGCGCCAGCAGCCAAGGCCAGCGGGATCTCGGAAATGAGCAGTTCTTC.

The CDR3 region has the DNA TGTGCCAGCAGTGATGCCTACAGGGAGAACACTGAAGCTTTCTTT. This translates into CASSDAYRENTEAFF. V and J are TRBV28 and TRBJ1-1, with D maybe TRBD1 (6 bases). Trimming cost V 5 bases and J 1 base, with 14 bases left between them. The CDR3 consists of 15 residues. CDR1 and CDR2 from the germline V gene are MDHEN and SYDVKM.

The J gene is TRBJ1-2, the V gene TRBV28; D possibly corresponds to TRBD1 (6 bases). V lost 2 bases and J 7 bases, leaving 11 bases between the germline ends. The CDR3 totals 13 residues. Per the germline V gene, CDR1 is MDHEN and CDR2 is SYDVKM. CDR3 region: CASSLSQGSGYTF. The CDR3 nucleotides are TGTGCCAGCAGTTTAAGTCAGGGGTCTGGCTACACCTTC.

This chain links TRBV27 with TRBJ2-4; D possibly corresponds to TRBD2 (5 bases). Trimming cost V 7 bases and J 8 bases, with 9 bases left between them. From germline, CDR1 is MNHEY and CDR2 SMNVEV (reference sequence). CDR3 length: 11 residues. In DNA, the CDR3 is TGTGCCAGCACTCTCGGGGACATTCAGTACTTC. It is translated as CASTLGDIQYF.

The chain is built from TRBV19 and TRBJ2-2, with TRBD1 matching over 7 bases. The CDR3 is 15 amino acids. Germline values: CDR1 LNHDA, CDR2 SQIVND (reference sequence). The J segment lost 5 bases and the V segment lost 5 bases, leaving 8 bases of the junction unmatched. CDR3 in amino acids: CASSGRGRNTGELFF. The CDR3, as DNA: TGTGCCAGTAGTGGTAGGGGGCGAAATACCGGGGAGCTGTTTTTT.

The rearrangement joins TRBV5-8 to TRBJ2-5, with 9 bases aligning to TRBD1. Germline CDR1 is SGHTS and CDR2 is YDEGEE. The CDR3 is 15 amino acids. Germline trimming cut 7 bases from V and 0 bases from J; bases unmatched to any gene: 7. The CDR3 sequence is CASSRDRVNQETQYF. The CDR3 DNA sequence: TGTGCCAGCTCCCGGGACAGGGTTAACCAAGAGACCCAGTACTTC.

A single count supports this clone. This sequence joins TRBV27 and TRBJ2-1, with 7 bases that match TRBD1. From germline, CDR1 is MNHEY and CDR2 SMNVEV (reference sequence). V shed 6 bases, J shed 0 bases, and the junction held 2 bases outside the gene matches. CDR3 length: 14 residues. The CDR3 protein is CASRRDSSYNEQFF. CDR3 bases: TGTGCCAGCAGGAGGGACAGCTCCTACAATGAGCAGTTCTTC.

The chain combines TRBV27 with TRBJ2-1; 9 bases match TRBD2. The V and J ends lost 8 bases and 9 bases, in that order; junction bases with no gene match: 14. The CDR3 contains 15 residues. Germline assignment: CDR1 MNHEY and CDR2 SMNVEV (reference sequence). The CDR3 bases are TGTGCCAGCCTCACCCTCGACCAAGCGGGGGGTGAGCAGTTCTTC. It encodes CASLTLDQAGGEQFF.

This chain links TRBV9 with TRBJ2-2, with D possibly being TRBD2 (5 bases). The CDR3 loop spans 14 amino acids. Trimming left V 2 bases short and J 0 bases short, with 5 bases between. Germline V gives CDR1 SGDLS, CDR2 YYNGEE. The CDR3 reads CASSVDSNTGELFF. CDR3 sequence (DNA): TGTGCCAGCAGCGTGGACTCGAACACCGGGGAGCTGTTTTTT.

The chain carries TRBV20-1 and TRBJ2-6; 8 bases fit TRBD1. The CDR3 contains 16 residues. Germline-derived CDR1 and CDR2 are DFQATT and SNEGSKA (reference sequence). Trimming cost V 3 bases and J 2 bases; bases outside gene matches: 6. CDR3 sequence: CSASSTGAPGANVLTF. The CDR3 DNA reads TGCAGTGCTAGTTCGACAGGGGCGCCTGGGGCCAACGTCCTGACTTTC.